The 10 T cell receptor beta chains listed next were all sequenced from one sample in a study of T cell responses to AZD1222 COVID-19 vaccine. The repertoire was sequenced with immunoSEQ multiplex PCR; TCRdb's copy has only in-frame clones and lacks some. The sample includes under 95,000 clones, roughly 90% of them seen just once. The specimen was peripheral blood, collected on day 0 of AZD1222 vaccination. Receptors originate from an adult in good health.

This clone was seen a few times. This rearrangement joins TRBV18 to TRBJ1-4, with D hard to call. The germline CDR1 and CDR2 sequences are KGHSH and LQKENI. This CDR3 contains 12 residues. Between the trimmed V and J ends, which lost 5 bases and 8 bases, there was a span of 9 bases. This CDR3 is CASSSSREKLFF. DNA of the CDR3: TGTGCCAGCTCATCGTCTCGGGAAAAACTGTTTTTT.

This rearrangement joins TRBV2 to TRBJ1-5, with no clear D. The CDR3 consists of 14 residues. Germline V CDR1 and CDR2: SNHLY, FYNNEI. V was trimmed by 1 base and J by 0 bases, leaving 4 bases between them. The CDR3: CASSEGNSNQPQHF. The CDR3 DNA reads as TGTGCCAGCAGTGAAGGGAATAGCAATCAGCCCCAGCATTTT.

CDR3 sequence reads: CATSGNEGAEQYF. CDR3 in DNA: TGTGCCACCAGTGGAAATGAGGGGGCCGAGCAGTACTTC. The V gene is TRBV24-1, the J gene TRBJ2-7; TRBD1 matches at 7 bases. The length of the CDR3 is 13 residues. In germline, CDR1 is KGHDR, CDR2 SFDVKD. The V segment lost 5 bases and the J segment 6 bases; nucleotides outside the gene matches: 6.

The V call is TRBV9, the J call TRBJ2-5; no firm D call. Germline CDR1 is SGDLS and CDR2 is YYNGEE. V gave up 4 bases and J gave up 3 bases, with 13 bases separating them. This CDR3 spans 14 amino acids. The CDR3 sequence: CASSHWGSEETQYF. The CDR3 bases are TGTGCCAGCAGCCATTGGGGAAGTGAAGAGACCCAGTACTTC.

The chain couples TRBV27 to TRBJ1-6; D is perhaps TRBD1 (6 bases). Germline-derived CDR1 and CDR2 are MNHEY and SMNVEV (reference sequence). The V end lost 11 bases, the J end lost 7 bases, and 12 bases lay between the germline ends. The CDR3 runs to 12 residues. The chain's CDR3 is CAVGGVNSPLHF. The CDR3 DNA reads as TGTGCCGTCGGGGGCGTAAATTCACCCCTCCACTTT.

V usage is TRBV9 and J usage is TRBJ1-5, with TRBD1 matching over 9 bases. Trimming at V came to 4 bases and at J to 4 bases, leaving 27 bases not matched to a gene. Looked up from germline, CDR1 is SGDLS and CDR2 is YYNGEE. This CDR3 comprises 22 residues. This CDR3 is CASSLSGTGYRHASRANQPQHF. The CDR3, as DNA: TGTGCCAGCAGCTTGTCCGGGACAGGGTATCGGCATGCCTCAAGGGCGAATCAGCCCCAGCATTTT.

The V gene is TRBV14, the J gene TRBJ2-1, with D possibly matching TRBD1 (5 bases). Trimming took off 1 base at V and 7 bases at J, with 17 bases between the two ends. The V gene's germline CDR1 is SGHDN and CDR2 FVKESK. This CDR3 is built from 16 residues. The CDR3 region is CASSQGSRVAPNEQFF. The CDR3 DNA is TGTGCCAGCAGCCAAGGGTCCAGGGTCGCACCAAATGAGCAGTTCTTC. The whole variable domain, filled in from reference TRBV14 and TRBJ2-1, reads EAGVTQFPSHSVIEKGQTVTLRCDPISGHDNLYWYRRVMGKEIKFLLHFVKESKQDESGMPNNRFLAERTGGTYSTLKVQPAELEDSGVYFCASSQGSRVAPNEQFFGPGTRLTVL.

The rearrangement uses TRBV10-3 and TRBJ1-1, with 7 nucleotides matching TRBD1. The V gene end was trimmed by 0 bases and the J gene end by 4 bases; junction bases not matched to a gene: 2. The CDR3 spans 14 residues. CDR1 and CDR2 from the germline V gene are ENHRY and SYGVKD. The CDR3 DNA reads TGTGCCATCAGTGAGTCCGACAGGGTCACTGAAGCTTTCTTT. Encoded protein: CAISESDRVTEAFF.

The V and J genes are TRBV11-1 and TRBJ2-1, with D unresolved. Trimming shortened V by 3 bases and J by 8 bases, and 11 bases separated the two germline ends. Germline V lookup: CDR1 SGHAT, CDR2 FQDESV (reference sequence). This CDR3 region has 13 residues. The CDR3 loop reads CASSFRQSHEQFF. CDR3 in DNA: TGTGCCAGCAGCTTTCGGCAGAGCCATGAGCAGTTCTTC.

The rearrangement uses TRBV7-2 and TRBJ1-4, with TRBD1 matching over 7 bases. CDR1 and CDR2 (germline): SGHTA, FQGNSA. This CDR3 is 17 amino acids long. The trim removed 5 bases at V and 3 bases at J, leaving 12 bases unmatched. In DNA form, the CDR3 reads TGTGCCAGCAGCCCGACAGGGAAGTTCGCGTCTAATGAAAAACTGTTTTTT. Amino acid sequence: CASSPTGKFASNEKLFF.